This TCR beta chain was captured by sequencing in a study of T-cell memory formation after mild COVID-19. Study at large: Among the donors, TCR clusters were largely specific to each donor. Whole-study results and caveats: Pre-infection memory carried some responding clones, suggesting that cross-reactive memory joined. There was no confirmation that second-wave clones peaking on day 37 were SARS-CoV-2 specific.

5'RACE with constant-segment primers built TCRalpha and TCRbeta cDNA libraries with UMIs. A single record per CDR3 protein comes from TCRdb applying MiXCR to the 5' RACE reads. The sample has over 400,000 distinct CDR3 sequences; 23% are singletons. For this clonotype: Antigen specificity is unknown.

The V gene's germline CDR1 is SGHTA and CDR2 FQGTGA. Trimming removed 4 bases from V and 10 bases from J; junction bases left unmatched: 10. The length of the CDR3 is 15 residues. The chain carries TRBV7-3 and TRBJ1-1; 12 bases agree with TRBD1. The source of this sequence is an adult woman who had mild COVID-19 (a few samples of this study predate the infection). Cell type and time point are not known. The sample was PBMCs or a T cell subset sorted from them (not recorded which). CDR3 DNA: TGTGCCAGCAGCTCGAACTCGGGACAGGGGGCTGTAGCTTTCTTT. Translation gives CASSSNSGQGAVAFF.